This T cell receptor (beta chain) was retrieved from a study of blood T cell repertoires in COVID-19. Study background: Researchers got acute and convalescent COVID-19 samples from the United States, Italy and Spain.

The CDR3 loop spans 15 amino acids. The V gene lost 1 base and the J gene lost 5 bases, with 11 bases spanning the gap. CDR1 is LNHDA, CDR2 SQIVND, per germline (reference sequence). Repertoires were generated with immunoSEQ multiplex PCR, while TCRdb's copy carries only in-frame clones and drops some. The repertoire consists of approximately 54,000 clones, with roughly 90% occurring once and the leading ten covering around 3.9%. V usage is TRBV19 and J usage is TRBJ2-2, with D perhaps matching TRBD2 (5 bases). The material sequenced was peripheral blood. The receptor was isolated from a man aged 45-60 years with acute or convalescent COVID-19. The CDR3 DNA sequence: TGTGCCAGTAGTATAGGAGGTTCGGGAACCGGGGAGCTGTTTTTT. Encoded protein: CASSIGGSGTGELFF.